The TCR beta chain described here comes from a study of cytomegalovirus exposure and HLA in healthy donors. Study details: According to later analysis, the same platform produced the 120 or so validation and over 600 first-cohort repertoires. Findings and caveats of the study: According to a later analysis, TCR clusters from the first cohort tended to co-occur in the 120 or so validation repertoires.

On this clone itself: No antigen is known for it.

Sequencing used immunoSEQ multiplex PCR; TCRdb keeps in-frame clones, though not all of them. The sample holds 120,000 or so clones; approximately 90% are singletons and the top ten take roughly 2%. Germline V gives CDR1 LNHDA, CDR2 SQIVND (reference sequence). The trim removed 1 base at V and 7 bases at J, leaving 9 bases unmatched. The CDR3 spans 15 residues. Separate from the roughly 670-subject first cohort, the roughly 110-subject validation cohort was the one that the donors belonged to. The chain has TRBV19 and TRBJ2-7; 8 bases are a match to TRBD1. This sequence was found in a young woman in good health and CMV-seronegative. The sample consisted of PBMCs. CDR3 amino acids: CASSIAGQGVWEQYF. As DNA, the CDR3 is TGTGCCAGTAGTATAGCCGGACAGGGAGTGTGGGAGCAGTACTTC. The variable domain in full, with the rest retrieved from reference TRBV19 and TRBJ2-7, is DGGITQSPKYLFRKEGQNVTLSCEQNLNHDAMYWYRQDPGQGLRLIYYSQIVNDFQKGDIAEGYSVSREKKESFPLTVTSAQKNPTAFYLCASSIAGQGVWEQYFGPGTRLTVT.